This T cell receptor (beta chain) was obtained from a study of T cell clonality in common variable immunodeficiency. The CDR3 runs to 14 residues. The V and J ends lost 7 bases and 1 base respectively, with 13 bases between them. CDR1 and CDR2 from the germline V gene are LNHDA and SQIVND (reference sequence). This clone was picked up many times. The read ends 3 residues early relative to the CDR3; the germline J gene fills the gap. Using immunoSEQ multiplex PCR, the repertoire was profiled, and TCRdb retains in-frame clones only, with some absent. Listed for the sample are about 66,000 clones, none seen a single time.

This TCR was recovered from a person aged 18 to 75 in good health. The V and J genes are TRBV19 and TRBJ1-2; D call uncertain. The sequenced sample consisted of peripheral blood mononuclear cells. Here the CDR3 reads CASIPQHSNYGYTF. The DNA read from the CDR3 is TGTGCCAGTATCCCCCAGCACAGTAACTATGGC.